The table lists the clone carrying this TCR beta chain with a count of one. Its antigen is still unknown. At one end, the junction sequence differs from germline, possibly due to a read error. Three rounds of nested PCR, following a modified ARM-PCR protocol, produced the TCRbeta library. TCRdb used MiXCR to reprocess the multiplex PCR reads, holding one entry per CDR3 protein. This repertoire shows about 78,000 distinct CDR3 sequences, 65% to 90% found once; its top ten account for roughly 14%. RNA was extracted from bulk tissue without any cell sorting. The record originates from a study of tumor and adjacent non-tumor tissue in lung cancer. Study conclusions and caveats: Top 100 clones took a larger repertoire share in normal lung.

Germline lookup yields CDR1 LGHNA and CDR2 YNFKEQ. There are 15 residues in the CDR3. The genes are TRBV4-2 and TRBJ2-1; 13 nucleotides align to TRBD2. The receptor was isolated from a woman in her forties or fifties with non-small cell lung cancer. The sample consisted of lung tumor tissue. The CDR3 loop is CASSQRTSGGAEQVF. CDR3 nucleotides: TGTGCCAGCAGCCAACGGACTAGCGGGGGCGCTGAGCAGGTATTC.